This entry describes one TCR beta chain. Per the original data handling: Counts of nucleated cells, estimated from reference gene primer amplification, were obtained. The repertoire was sequenced with immunoSEQ multiplex PCR; TCRdb's copy has only in-frame clones and lacks some. V and J calls and clone size follow that table, whereas D and trimming were derived from the DNA. The table lists under 200,000 clones, 65% to 85% of them singletons. These data belong to a study of blood T cell repertoires in COVID-19. Looking at the study overall: COVID-19 samples collected from the United States, Italy and Spain covered acute and convalescent phases. Sample material is recorded as cDNA or gDNA derived from T cells, B-cell-depleted T cells, or PBMCs.

Trimming took off 1 base at V and 3 bases at J, with 7 bases between the two ends. Germline loops: CDR1 SGHRS, CDR2 YFSETQ. The CDR3 is made up of 13 amino acids. This clonotype was sampled from a human donor with acute or convalescent COVID-19. The donor label of this sample is uncertain. Sequencing was performed on peripheral blood. The chain links TRBV5-1 to TRBJ1-2; tentative D call: TRBD1 (5 bases). The DNA for the CDR3 is TGCGCCAGCAGCTTGCGGGGGGACTATGGCTACACCTTC. The encoded protein is CASSLRGDYGYTF.